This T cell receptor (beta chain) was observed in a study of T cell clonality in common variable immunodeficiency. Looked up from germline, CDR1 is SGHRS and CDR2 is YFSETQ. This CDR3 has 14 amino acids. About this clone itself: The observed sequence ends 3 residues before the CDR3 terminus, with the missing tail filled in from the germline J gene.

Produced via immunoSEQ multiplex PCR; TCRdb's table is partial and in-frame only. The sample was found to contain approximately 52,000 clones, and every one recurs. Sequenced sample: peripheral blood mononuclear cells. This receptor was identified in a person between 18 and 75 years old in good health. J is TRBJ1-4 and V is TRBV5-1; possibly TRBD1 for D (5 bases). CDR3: CASSLSSGANVLFF. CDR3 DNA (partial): TGCGCCAGCAGCTTGTCCAGCGGGGCCAACGTA. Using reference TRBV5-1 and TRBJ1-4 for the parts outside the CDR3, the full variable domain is KAGVTQTPRYLIKTRGQQVTLSCSPISGHRSVSWYQQTPGQGLQFLFEYFSETQRNKGNFPGRFSGRQFSNSRSEMNVSTLELGDSALYLCASSLSSGANVLFFGSGTQLSVL.